This T cell receptor (beta chain) was captured by sequencing in a study of cytomegalovirus exposure and HLA in healthy donors. Trimming at V came to 5 bases and at J to 5 bases, leaving 11 bases not matched to a gene. CDR1 and CDR2 (germline): SEHNR, FQNEAQ (reference sequence). CDR3 size: 15 residues. Both 60 Vbeta primers and 13 Jbeta primers went into the PCR. Measured with immunoSEQ multiplex PCR; TCRdb has only the in-frame clones, and not every one. The sample has about 120,000 clones, 75% to 80% seen once. Sequenced: PBMCs. The V gene is TRBV7-9, the J gene TRBJ2-7; 8 nucleotides match TRBD2. The source is a woman between 40 and 50 years old in good health and CMV-seronegative. The CDR3 sequence is CASSPLTGGDDEQYF. CDR3 bases: TGTGCCAGCAGCCCGCTCACGGGAGGGGACGACGAGCAGTACTTC.